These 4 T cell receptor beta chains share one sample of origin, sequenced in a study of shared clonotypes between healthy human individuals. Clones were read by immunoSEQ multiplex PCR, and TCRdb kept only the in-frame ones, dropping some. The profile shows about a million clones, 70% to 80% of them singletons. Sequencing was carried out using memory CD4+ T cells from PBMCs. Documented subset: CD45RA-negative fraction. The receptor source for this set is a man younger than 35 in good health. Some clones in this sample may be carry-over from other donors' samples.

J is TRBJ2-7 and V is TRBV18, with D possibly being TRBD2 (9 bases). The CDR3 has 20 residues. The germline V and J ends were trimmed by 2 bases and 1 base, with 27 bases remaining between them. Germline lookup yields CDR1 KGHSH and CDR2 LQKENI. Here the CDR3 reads CASSPTIGTSLTGGSYEQYF. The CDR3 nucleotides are TGTGCCAGCTCACCAACGATAGGGACTAGCCTAACAGGGGGGTCCTACGAGCAGTACTTC.

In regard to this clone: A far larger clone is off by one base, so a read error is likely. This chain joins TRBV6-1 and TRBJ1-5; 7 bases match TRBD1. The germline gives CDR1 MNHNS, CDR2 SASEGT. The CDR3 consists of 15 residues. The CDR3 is CACSGQTGHSQPQHF. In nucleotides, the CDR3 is TGTGCCTGCAGTGGGCAGACAGGGCATAGTCAGCCCCAGCATTTT.

This chain's CDR3 is CARSLKSWWSRSNQPQHF. Written as DNA, the CDR3 is TGTGCCAGAAGCTTGAAATCGTGGTGGTCGCGTAGCAATCAGCCCCAGCATTTT. This chain joins TRBV5-3 and TRBJ1-5; no definite D call. TRBV5-3 is an ORF for which the function is uncertain. Trimming removed 1 base from V and 0 bases from J, with 17 bases in between. There are 18 residues in the CDR3.

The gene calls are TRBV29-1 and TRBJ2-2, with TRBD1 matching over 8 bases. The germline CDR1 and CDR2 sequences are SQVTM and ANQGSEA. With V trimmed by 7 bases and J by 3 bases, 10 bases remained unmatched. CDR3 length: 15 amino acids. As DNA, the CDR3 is TGCAGCGCCGGACAGGGCTCTCTCGACACCGGGGAGCTGTTTTTT. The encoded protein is CSAGQGSLDTGELFF.